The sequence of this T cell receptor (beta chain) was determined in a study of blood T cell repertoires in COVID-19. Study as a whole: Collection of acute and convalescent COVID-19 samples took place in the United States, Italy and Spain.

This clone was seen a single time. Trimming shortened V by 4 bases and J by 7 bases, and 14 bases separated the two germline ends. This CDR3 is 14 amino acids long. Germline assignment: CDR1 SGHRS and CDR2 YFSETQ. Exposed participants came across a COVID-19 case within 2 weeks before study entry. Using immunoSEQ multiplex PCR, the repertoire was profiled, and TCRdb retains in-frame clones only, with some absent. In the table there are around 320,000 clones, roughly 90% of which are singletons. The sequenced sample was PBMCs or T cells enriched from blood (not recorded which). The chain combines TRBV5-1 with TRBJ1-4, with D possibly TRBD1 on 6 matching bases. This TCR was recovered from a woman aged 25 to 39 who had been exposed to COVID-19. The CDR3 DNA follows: TGCGCCAGCAGCCGAGACAGGCTTGGTGAAAAACTGTTTTTT. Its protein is CASSRDRLGEKLFF.